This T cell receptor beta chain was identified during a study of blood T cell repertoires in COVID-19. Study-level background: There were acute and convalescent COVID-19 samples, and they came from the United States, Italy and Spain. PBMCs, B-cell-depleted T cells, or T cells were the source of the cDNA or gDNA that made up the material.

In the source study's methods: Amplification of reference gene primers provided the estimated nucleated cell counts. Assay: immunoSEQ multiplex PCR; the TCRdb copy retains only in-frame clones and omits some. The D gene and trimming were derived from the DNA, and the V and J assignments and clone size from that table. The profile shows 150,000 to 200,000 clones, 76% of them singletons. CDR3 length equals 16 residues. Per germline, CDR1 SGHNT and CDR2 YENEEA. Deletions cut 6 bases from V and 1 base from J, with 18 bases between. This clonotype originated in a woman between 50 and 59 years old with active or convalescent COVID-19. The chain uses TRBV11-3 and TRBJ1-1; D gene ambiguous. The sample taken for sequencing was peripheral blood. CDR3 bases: TGTGCCAGCAGTCCGGAGGGCGGTCGACCGAACACTGAAGCTTTCTTT. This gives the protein CASSPEGGRPNTEAFF.